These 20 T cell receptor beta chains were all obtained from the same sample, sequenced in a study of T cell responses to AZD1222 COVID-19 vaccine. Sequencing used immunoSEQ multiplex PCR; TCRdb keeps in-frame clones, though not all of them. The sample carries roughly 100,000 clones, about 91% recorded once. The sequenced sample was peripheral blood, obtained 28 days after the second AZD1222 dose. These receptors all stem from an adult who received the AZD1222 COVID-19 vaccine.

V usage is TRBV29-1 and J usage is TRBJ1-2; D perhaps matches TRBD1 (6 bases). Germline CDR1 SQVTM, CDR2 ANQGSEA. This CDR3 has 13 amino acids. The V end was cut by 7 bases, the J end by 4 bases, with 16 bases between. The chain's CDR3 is CSARGGASYGYTF. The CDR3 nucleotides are TGCAGCGCTCGGGGGGGGGCCAGCTATGGCTACACCTTC.

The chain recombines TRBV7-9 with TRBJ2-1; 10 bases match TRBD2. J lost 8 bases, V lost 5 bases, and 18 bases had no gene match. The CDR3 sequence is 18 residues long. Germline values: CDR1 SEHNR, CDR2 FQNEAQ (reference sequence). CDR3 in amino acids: CASSPRRLAGDFNHEQFF. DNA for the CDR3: TGTGCCAGCAGCCCCCGGCGGCTAGCGGGAGATTTCAACCATGAGCAGTTCTTC.

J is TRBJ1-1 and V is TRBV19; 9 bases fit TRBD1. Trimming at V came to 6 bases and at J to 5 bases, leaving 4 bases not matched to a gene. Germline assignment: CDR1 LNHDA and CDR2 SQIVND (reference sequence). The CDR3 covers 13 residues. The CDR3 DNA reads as TGTGCCAGTAGACAGGGGGCTCAGACTGAAGCTTTCTTT. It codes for CASRQGAQTEAFF.

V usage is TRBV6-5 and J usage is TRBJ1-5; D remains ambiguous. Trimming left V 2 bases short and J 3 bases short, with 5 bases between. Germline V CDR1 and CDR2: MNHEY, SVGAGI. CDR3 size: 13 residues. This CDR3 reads CASSYQVNQPQHF. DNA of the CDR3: TGTGCCAGCAGTTACCAGGTCAATCAGCCCCAGCATTTT.

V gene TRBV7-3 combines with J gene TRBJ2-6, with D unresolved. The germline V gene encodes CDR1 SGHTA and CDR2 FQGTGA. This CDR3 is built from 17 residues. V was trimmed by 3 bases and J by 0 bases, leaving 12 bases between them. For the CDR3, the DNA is TGTGCCAGCAGCTTGCAGCCGGGTCCCTCTGGGGCCAACGTCCTGACTTTC. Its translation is CASSLQPGPSGANVLTF.

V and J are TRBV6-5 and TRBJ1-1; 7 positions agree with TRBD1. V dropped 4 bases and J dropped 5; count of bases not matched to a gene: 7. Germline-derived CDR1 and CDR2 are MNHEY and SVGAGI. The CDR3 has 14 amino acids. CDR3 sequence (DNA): TGTGCCAGCAGTTCAACAGGGGAGTTGACTGAAGCTTTCTTT. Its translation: CASSSTGELTEAFF.

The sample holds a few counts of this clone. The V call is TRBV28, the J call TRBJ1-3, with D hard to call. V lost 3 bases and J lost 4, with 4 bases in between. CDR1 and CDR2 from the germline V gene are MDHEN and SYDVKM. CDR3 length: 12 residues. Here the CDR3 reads CASSFGGNTIYF. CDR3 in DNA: TGTGCCAGCAGTTTCGGGGGAAACACCATATATTTT.

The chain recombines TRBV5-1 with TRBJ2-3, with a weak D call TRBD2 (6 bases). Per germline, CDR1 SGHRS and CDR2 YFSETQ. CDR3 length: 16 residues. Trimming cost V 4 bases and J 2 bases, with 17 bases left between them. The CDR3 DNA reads TGCGCCAGCAGCCCCCCGTGGGGGACTCTCACAGATACGCAGTATTTT. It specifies CASSPPWGTLTDTQYF. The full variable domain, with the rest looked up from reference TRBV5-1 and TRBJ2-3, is KAGVTQTPRYLIKTRGQQVTLSCSPISGHRSVSWYQQTPGQGLQFLFEYFSETQRNKGNFPGRFSGRQFSNSRSEMNVSTLELGDSALYLCASSPPWGTLTDTQYFGPGTRLTVL.

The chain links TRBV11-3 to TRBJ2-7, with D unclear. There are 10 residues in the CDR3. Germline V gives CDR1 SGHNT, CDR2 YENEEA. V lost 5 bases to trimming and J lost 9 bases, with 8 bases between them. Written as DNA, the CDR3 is TGTGCCAGCAGCGCACGTAGGCAGTACTTC. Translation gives CASSARRQYF.

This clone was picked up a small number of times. CDR3 nucleotides: TGTGCCAGCAGCTTATCGGGACAGCGGAACACCGGGGAGCTGTTTTTT. Translating gives CASSLSGQRNTGELFF. This chain joins TRBV7-8 and TRBJ2-2; 7 positions match TRBD1. The germline V gene encodes CDR1 SGHVS and CDR2 FQNEAQ. The CDR3 has 16 residues. The V gene end was trimmed by 2 bases and the J gene end by 1 base; junction bases not matched to a gene: 4.

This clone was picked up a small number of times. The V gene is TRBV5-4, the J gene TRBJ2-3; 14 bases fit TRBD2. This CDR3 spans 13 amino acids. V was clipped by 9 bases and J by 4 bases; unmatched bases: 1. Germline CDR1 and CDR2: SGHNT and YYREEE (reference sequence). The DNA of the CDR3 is TGTGCCACGACTAGCGGGAGGGCAGATACGCAGTATTTT. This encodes CATTSGRADTQYF.

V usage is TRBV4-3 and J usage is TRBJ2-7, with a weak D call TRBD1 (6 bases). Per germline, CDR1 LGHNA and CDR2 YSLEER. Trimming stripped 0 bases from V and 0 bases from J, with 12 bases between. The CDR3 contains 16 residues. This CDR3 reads CASSQDRTDSSYEQYF. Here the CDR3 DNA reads TGCGCCAGCAGCCAAGACCGGACAGATAGCTCCTACGAGCAGTACTTC.

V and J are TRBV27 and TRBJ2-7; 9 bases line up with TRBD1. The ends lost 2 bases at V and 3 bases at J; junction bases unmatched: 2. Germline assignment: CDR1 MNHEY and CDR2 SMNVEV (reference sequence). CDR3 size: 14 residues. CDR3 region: CASSLTGGRYEQYF. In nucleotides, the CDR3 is TGTGCCAGCAGTTTAACAGGGGGCCGCTACGAGCAGTACTTC.

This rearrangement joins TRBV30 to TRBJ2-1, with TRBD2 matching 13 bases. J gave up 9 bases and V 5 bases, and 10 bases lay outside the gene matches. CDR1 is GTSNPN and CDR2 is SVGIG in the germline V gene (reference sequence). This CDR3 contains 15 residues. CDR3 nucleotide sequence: TGTGCCTGGTCAAGGACTAGCGGGAGAATTACTGAGCAGTTCTTC. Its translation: CAWSRTSGRITEQFF.

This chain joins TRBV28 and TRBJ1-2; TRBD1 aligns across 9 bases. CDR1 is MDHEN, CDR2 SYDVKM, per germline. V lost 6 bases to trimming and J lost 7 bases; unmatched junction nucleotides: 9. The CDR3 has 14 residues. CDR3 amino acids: CASRPLGQGFGYTF. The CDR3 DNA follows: TGTGCCAGCAGGCCTCTTGGACAGGGGTTTGGCTACACCTTC.

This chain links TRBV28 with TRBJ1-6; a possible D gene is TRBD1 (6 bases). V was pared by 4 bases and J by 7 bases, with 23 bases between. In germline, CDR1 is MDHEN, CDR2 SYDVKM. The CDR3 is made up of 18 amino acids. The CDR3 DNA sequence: TGTGCCAGCAGTTCCCCTGAGGGGGGGACGGTTGAGAATTCACCCCTCCACTTT. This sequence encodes CASSSPEGGTVENSPLHF.

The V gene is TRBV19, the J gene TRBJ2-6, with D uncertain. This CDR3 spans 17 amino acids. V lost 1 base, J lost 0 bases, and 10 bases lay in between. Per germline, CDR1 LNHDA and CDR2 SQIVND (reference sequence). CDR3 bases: TGTGCCAGTAGTATAGTCTCATCCCACTCTGGGGCCAACGTCCTGACTTTC. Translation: CASSIVSSHSGANVLTF.

The CDR3 sequence is CASSRQGADTQYF. The CDR3 DNA reads as TGTGCCAGCAGCAGACAGGGGGCAGATACGCAGTATTTT. This chain joins TRBV7-2 and TRBJ2-3, with 9 positions matching TRBD1. The CDR3 runs to 13 residues. V shed 5 bases, J shed 4 bases, and the junction held 1 base outside the gene matches. Germline-derived CDR1 and CDR2 are SGHTA and FQGNSA.

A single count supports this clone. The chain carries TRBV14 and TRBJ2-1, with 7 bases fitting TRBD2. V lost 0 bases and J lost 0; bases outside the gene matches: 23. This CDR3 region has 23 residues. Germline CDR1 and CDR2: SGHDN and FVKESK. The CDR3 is CASSQDGGLECKSRQGSYNEQFF. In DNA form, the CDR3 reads TGTGCCAGCAGCCAAGACGGGGGGTTAGAGTGCAAAAGCCGCCAGGGCTCCTACAATGAGCAGTTCTTC.

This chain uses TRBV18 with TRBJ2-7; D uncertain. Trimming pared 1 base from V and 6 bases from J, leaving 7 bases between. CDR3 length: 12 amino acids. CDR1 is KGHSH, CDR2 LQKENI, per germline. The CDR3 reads CASSPRDVEQYF. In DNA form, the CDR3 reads TGTGCCAGCTCACCACGGGATGTCGAGCAGTACTTC.